These 31 T cell receptor beta chains were sequenced from one sample in a study of T cell responses to AZD1222 COVID-19 vaccine. Clones were sequenced by immunoSEQ multiplex PCR, and TCRdb holds only the in-frame ones, with some missing. The data hold some 79,000 clones, with 80% to 90% observed a single time. The sample in question was peripheral blood, obtained 28 days after the second AZD1222 dose. The receptors originated from an adult who received the AZD1222 COVID-19 vaccine.

The genes are TRBV10-3 and TRBJ2-2, with TRBD2 identical over 11 bases. The germline V gene has CDR1 ENHRY and CDR2 SYGVKD. Germline trimming cut 4 bases from V and 6 bases from J; bases unmatched to any gene: 13. CDR3 length: 18 amino acids. This CDR3 reads CAISVGTSGTRSSGELFF. The CDR3 DNA reads TGTGCCATCAGTGTGGGGACTAGCGGAACAAGGTCATCCGGGGAGCTGTTTTTT.

V is TRBV28 and J is TRBJ1-4, with TRBD1 identical over 9 bases. J lost 5 bases, V lost 4 bases, and 11 bases had no gene match. CDR1 is MDHEN, CDR2 SYDVKM, per germline. CDR3 length: 17 residues. The CDR3: CASSYTSRQGGNEKLFF. In nucleotides, the CDR3 is TGTGCCAGCAGTTATACCTCGAGACAGGGGGGGAATGAAAAACTGTTTTTT.

The J gene is TRBJ2-3, the V gene TRBV29-1; possibly TRBD1 or TRBD2 for D (5 bases each). Trimming removed 4 bases at V and 0 bases at J, with 5 bases between. From germline, CDR1 is SQVTM and CDR2 ANQGSEA. The CDR3 sequence is 12 residues long. CDR3 sequence reads: CSVGDSTDTQYF. The CDR3 nucleotides are TGCAGCGTTGGGGACAGCACAGATACGCAGTATTTT.

The chain combines TRBV25-1 with TRBJ1-2; the D is unclear. CDR3 length: 14 residues. V gave up 2 bases and J gave up 7 bases, with 14 bases separating them. Germline values: CDR1 MGHDK, CDR2 SYGVNS. The CDR3 nucleotides are TGTGCCAGCAGTGAAGTATCCGGGGAACGTGGCTACACCTTC. It translates to CASSEVSGERGYTF.

The rearrangement links TRBV2 to TRBJ2-7, with 9 positions matching TRBD1. The CDR3 totals 15 residues. CDR1 is SNHLY and CDR2 is FYNNEI in the germline V gene. V was clipped by 3 bases and J by 0 bases; unmatched bases: 3. DNA for the CDR3: TGTGCCAGCAGTGATGGGACAGGGAGCTCCTACGAGCAGTACTTC. Translated: CASSDGTGSSYEQYF. The full variable domain, in which reference TRBV2 and TRBJ2-7 provide the parts outside the CDR3, is EPEVTQTPSHQVTQMGQEVILRCVPISNHLYFYWYRQILGQKVEFLVSFYNNEISEKSEIFDDQFSVERPDGSNFTLKIRSTKLEDSAMYFCASSDGTGSSYEQYFGPGTRLTVT.

The chain joins TRBV5-4 to TRBJ1-1; D perhaps matches TRBD1 (5 bases). Germline assignment: CDR1 SGHNT and CDR2 YYREEE (reference sequence). The CDR3 extends over 13 amino acids. Trimming left V 4 bases short and J 4 bases short, with 11 bases between. The DNA of the CDR3 is TGTGCCAGCAGCCCCGCGGGGCGCACTGAAGCTTTCTTT. Translating gives CASSPAGRTEAFF.

A single count supports this clone. The genes are TRBV28 and TRBJ1-1; 10 nucleotides align to TRBD1. The junction had 8 bases not matched to a gene; V was cut back by 6 bases and J by 4 bases. The V gene's germline CDR1 is MDHEN and CDR2 SYDVKM. This CDR3 has 15 residues. The CDR3 region has the DNA TGTGCCAGCAGCCCTAGACAGGGGGCAGGCACTGAAGCTTTCTTT. It codes for CASSPRQGAGTEAFF. The full variable domain, its missing parts supplied by reference TRBV28 and TRBJ1-1, is DVKVTQSSRYLVKRTGEKVFLECVQDMDHENMFWYRQDPGLGLRLIYFSYDVKMKEKGDIPEGYSVSREKKERFSLILESASTNQTSMYLCASSPRQGAGTEAFFGQGTRLTVV.

This sequence joins TRBV7-9 and TRBJ1-1; the D is unclear. The V gene's germline CDR1 is SEHNR and CDR2 FQNEAQ (reference sequence). The CDR3 runs to 15 residues. V was shortened by 0 bases and J by 4 bases, with 12 bases between the two germline ends. The CDR3 DNA reads as TGTGCCAGCAGCTTAGCGAGCCTGACGGGCACTGAAGCTTTCTTT. It yields the protein CASSLASLTGTEAFF.

This clone came up once. The J gene is TRBJ2-7, the V gene TRBV3-1 (or the pseudogene TRBV3-2); possible D gene TRBD2, 6 bases. Trimming pared 0 bases from V and 0 bases from J, leaving 12 bases between. The CDR3 is made up of 16 amino acids. Looked up from germline, CDR1 is LGHDT and CDR2 is YNNKEL (reference sequence). CDR3 protein: CASSQERRGISYEQYF. The CDR3 region has the DNA TGTGCCAGCAGCCAAGAGAGACGGGGGATCTCCTACGAGCAGTACTTC.

In this sample, this clone turned up a few times. The J gene is TRBJ2-1, the V gene TRBV5-6, with D perhaps being TRBD1 or TRBD2 (5 bases each). This CDR3 comprises 14 residues. The V end was cut by 0 bases, the J end by 9 bases, with 13 bases between. Germline V gene sequence: CDR1 SGHDT, CDR2 YYEEEE. CDR3 bases: TGTGCCAGCAGCTTGGGGGCAGGGAGTCGTGAGCAGTTCTTC. This sequence encodes CASSLGAGSREQFF.

CDR3 in DNA: TGTGCCAGCACTCGAGGTTCGGTTACAGATACGCAGTATTTT. Translating gives CASTRGSVTDTQYF. This rearrangement joins TRBV6-5 to TRBJ2-3; D gene uncertain. The CDR3 covers 14 residues. The V end was cut by 7 bases, the J end by 3 bases, with 14 bases between. Germline CDR1 MNHEY, CDR2 SVGAGI.

V gene TRBV4-2 combines with J gene TRBJ1-4; D is possibly TRBD1 (6 bases). CDR1 is LGHNA, CDR2 YNFKEQ, per germline. The CDR3 loop spans 16 amino acids. Trimming removed 3 bases at V and 3 bases at J, with 14 bases between. CDR3 residues: CASSHTSTGPNEKLFF. CDR3 bases: TGTGCCAGCAGCCACACAAGCACAGGGCCTAATGAAAAACTGTTTTTT.

The J gene is TRBJ2-1, the V gene TRBV13; D is unresolved. Germline assignment: CDR1 PRHDT and CDR2 FYEKMQ (reference sequence). Trimming left V 6 bases short and J 12 bases short, with 15 bases between. This CDR3 is built from 12 residues. This chain's CDR3 is CASRTPGEGQFF. The CDR3 DNA sequence: TGTGCCAGCAGAACCCCTGGGGAAGGGCAGTTCTTC.

The rearrangement uses TRBV14 and TRBJ2-7; tentative D call: TRBD2 (5 bases). Deletions cut 1 base from V and 5 bases from J, with 6 bases between. From germline, CDR1 is SGHDN and CDR2 FVKESK. The CDR3 consists of 12 residues. CDR3 sequence: CASSQVGDEQYF. The CDR3 DNA sequence: TGTGCCAGCAGCCAAGTCGGGGACGAGCAGTACTTC. The whole variable domain, filled in from reference TRBV14 and TRBJ2-7, reads EAGVTQFPSHSVIEKGQTVTLRCDPISGHDNLYWYRRVMGKEIKFLLHFVKESKQDESGMPNNRFLAERTGGTYSTLKVQPAELEDSGVYFCASSQVGDEQYFGPGTRLTVT.

The gene calls are TRBV7-3 and TRBJ2-7; D remains ambiguous. The CDR3 has 13 residues. Trimming took off 2 bases at V and 3 bases at J, with 8 bases between the two ends. Germline V lookup: CDR1 SGHTA, CDR2 FQGTGA. The CDR3 region is CASSLGQVYEQYF. CDR3 nucleotide sequence: TGTGCCAGCAGCTTAGGGCAGGTCTACGAGCAGTACTTC.

The chain employs TRBV6-5 and TRBJ2-3; D tentatively fits TRBD1 or TRBD2 (5 bases each). CDR1 is MNHEY, CDR2 SVGAGI, per germline. This CDR3 region has 15 residues. Trimming removed 11 bases at V and 2 bases at J, with 20 bases between. The CDR3 sequence: CAAFYRDAYTDTQYF. The CDR3 nucleotides are TGTGCCGCATTTTACCGGGACGCATACACAGATACGCAGTATTTT.

The chain joins TRBV3-1 (or the pseudogene TRBV3-2) to TRBJ1-2, with TRBD1 as a possible D gene (5 bases). CDR3 length equals 13 residues. The germline V gene has CDR1 LGHDT and CDR2 YNNKEL (reference sequence). Trimming removed 2 bases from V and 8 bases from J, with 12 bases in between. CDR3 DNA sequence: TGTGCCAGCAGCCAATCCAGGGCACAAGGCTACACCTTC. Translation gives CASSQSRAQGYTF.

As regards this clone: The CDR3 does not end in the conserved phenylalanine or tryptophan, so this is likely a read error. The DNA is left out, because the CDR3 cannot be placed on it with certainty; the CDR3 is given as TCRdb lists it. V is TRBV5-1 and J is TRBJ1-2. From its first to its last residue, the CDR3 has 15 amino acids. In germline, CDR1 is SGHRS, CDR2 YFSETQ. The chain's CDR3 is CASSSGEGGLETGKL.

V is TRBV4-3 and J is TRBJ2-1; D is ambiguous. Trimming left V 0 bases short and J 0 bases short, with 3 bases between. CDR3 size: 14 residues. Germline CDR1 is LGHNA and CDR2 is YSLEER. CDR3 amino acids: CASSQESSYNEQFF. CDR3 DNA: TGCGCCAGCAGCCAAGAAAGCTCCTACAATGAGCAGTTCTTC.

This sequence joins TRBV19 and TRBJ1-3; 7 bases are a match to TRBD1. Germline lookup yields CDR1 LNHDA and CDR2 SQIVND (reference sequence). Trimming at V came to 4 bases and at J to 2 bases, leaving 5 bases not matched to a gene. CDR3 size: 15 residues. CDR3 in amino acids: CASSTTTGPGNTIYF. The CDR3 DNA is TGTGCCAGTAGTACCACGACAGGGCCTGGAAACACCATATATTTT.

J is TRBJ2-3 and V is TRBV5-1; no clear D. In germline, CDR1 is SGHRS, CDR2 YFSETQ. CDR3 length equals 14 residues. Deletions cut 9 bases from V and 0 bases from J, with 14 bases between. CDR3 coding DNA: TGCGCCACCCGAGGCTCCGTTAGCACAGATACGCAGTATTTT. Protein sequence: CATRGSVSTDTQYF.

This chain links TRBV29-1 with TRBJ2-1, with TRBD2 matching 11 bases. Germline assignment: CDR1 SQVTM and CDR2 ANQGSEA. The trim removed 2 bases at V and 0 bases at J, leaving 6 bases unmatched. CDR3 length: 17 amino acids. The DNA for the CDR3 is TGCAGCGTTGAAACTAGCGGGAGATTTTACTCCTACAATGAGCAGTTCTTC. Translating it yields CSVETSGRFYSYNEQFF.

The J gene is TRBJ1-4, the V gene TRBV20-1; a weak D match, TRBD1 (5 bases). Deletions cut 1 base from V and 10 bases from J, with 7 bases between. Germline values: CDR1 DFQATT, CDR2 SNEGSKA (reference sequence). The CDR3 consists of 11 residues. The CDR3 sequence: CSARGDSKLFF. The CDR3 DNA follows: TGCAGTGCTAGAGGGGACTCAAAACTGTTTTTT.

The gene calls are TRBV6-6 and TRBJ1-1; no clear D. Germline V gene lookup returns CDR1 MNHNY and CDR2 SVGAGI (reference sequence). The V end was cut by 3 bases, the J end by 4 bases, with 12 bases between. The CDR3 is 14 amino acids. CDR3 in amino acids: CASSYKGAGTEAFF. The CDR3 DNA follows: TGTGCCAGCAGTTATAAGGGTGCGGGCACTGAAGCTTTCTTT.

The sample holds one count of this clone. The chain employs TRBV6-1 and TRBJ1-1; D remains ambiguous. Looked up from germline, CDR1 is MNHNS and CDR2 is SASEGT. Trimming took off 3 bases at V and 0 bases at J, with 8 bases between the two ends. CDR3 length equals 14 residues. CDR3 sequence (DNA): TGTGCCAGCAGTGAGGTAGGGATGAACACTGAAGCTTTCTTT. Its protein product is CASSEVGMNTEAFF.

The chain employs TRBV7-6 and TRBJ2-7; TRBD2 matches at 10 bases. The germline gives CDR1 SGHVS, CDR2 FNYEAQ. The V segment lost 5 bases and the J segment 2 bases; nucleotides outside the gene matches: 12. The CDR3 loop spans 17 amino acids. For the CDR3, the DNA is TGTGCCAGCAGCCCCTTCTCCTCCGGGACTAGCGCCTACGAGCAGTACTTC. It is translated as CASSPFSSGTSAYEQYF.

The V call is TRBV5-1, the J call TRBJ1-2; maybe TRBD1 (5 bases). This CDR3 region has 15 residues. Trimming cost V 4 bases and J 7 bases, with 20 bases left between them. From germline, CDR1 is SGHRS and CDR2 YFSETQ. The CDR3 bases are TGCGCCAGCAGCCCCCGGGACCCAGGTTGGGGTGGCTACACCTTC. Protein: CASSPRDPGWGGYTF.

The chain links TRBV30 to TRBJ1-3; D is ambiguous. V gave up 0 bases and J gave up 0 bases, with 9 bases separating them. The germline V gene encodes CDR1 GTSNPN and CDR2 SVGIG (reference sequence). This CDR3 region has 15 residues. CDR3 sequence reads: CAWSVSVPSGNTIYF. The CDR3 region has the DNA TGTGCCTGGAGTGTGAGCGTCCCCTCTGGAAACACCATATATTTT.

This chain links TRBV13 with TRBJ2-7; D not resolved. The CDR3 runs to 14 residues. CDR1 and CDR2 (germline): PRHDT, FYEKMQ (reference sequence). V was shortened by 4 bases and J by 0 bases, with 10 bases between the two germline ends. CDR3 sequence reads: CASSSTSGSYEQYF. DNA for the CDR3: TGTGCCAGCAGCTCCACCTCGGGCTCCTACGAGCAGTACTTC.

This clone was counted only a few times. CDR3 nucleotides: TGTGCCAGCAGCCTCTCCAGGGGTCGGACTTTCTTT. It codes for CASSLSRGRTFF. The chain recombines TRBV7-2 with TRBJ1-1; D may be TRBD1 (6 bases). The V end lost 5 bases, the J end lost 12 bases, and 16 bases lay between the germline ends. CDR3 length equals 12 residues. CDR1 and CDR2 (germline): SGHTA, FQGNSA.

The gene calls are TRBV2 and TRBJ1-1; TRBD1 aligns across 7 bases. Unmatched junction bases numbered 8, after V lost 5 bases and J lost 8 bases. The CDR3 length is 13 residues. Per germline, CDR1 SNHLY and CDR2 FYNNEI. The CDR3 loop is CASSRARDSEAFF. The CDR3 nucleotides read TGTGCCAGCAGTCGGGCCCGGGACAGCGAAGCTTTCTTT.